These 19 T cell receptor beta chains came from one sample sequenced in a study of blood T cell repertoires in COVID-19. Generated by immunoSEQ multiplex PCR, the TCRdb table keeps only in-frame clones and is missing some. The sample includes roughly 380,000 clones, 85% to 90% of them seen just once. The sample comprised PBMCs or T cells enriched from blood (not recorded which). The receptors originated from a woman aged 25-40 years who had been exposed to COVID-19.

The CDR3 DNA reads as TGTGCCTGCCAGGTCGGGGGGGACAGTCAGCCCCAGCATTTT. Translation gives CACQVGGDSQPQHF. V gene TRBV30 combines with J gene TRBJ1-5, with 7 bases lining up with TRBD1. The CDR3 loop spans 14 amino acids. Germline CDR1 and CDR2: GTSNPN and SVGIG (reference sequence). J was trimmed by 6 bases and V by 6 bases; bases with no gene match: 11.

This sequence joins TRBV27 and TRBJ1-1; D may be TRBD1 (5 bases). This CDR3 has 15 residues. Per the germline V gene, CDR1 is MNHEY and CDR2 is SMNVEV (reference sequence). The V end was cut by 2 bases, the J end by 3 bases, with 13 bases between. The CDR3 is CASSLGHPQDTEAFF. CDR3 DNA: TGTGCCAGCAGTTTAGGACACCCCCAGGACACTGAAGCTTTCTTT.

This chain connects TRBV4-2 to TRBJ1-6; D unresolved. Germline CDR1 reads LGHNA; CDR2 reads YNFKEQ. There are 19 residues in the CDR3. Trimming stripped 3 bases from V and 0 bases from J, with 18 bases between. DNA of the CDR3: TGTGCCAGCAGCCAGGCCTCGCGAGGGCTGAGCTCCTATAATTCACCCCTCCACTTT. It is translated as CASSQASRGLSSYNSPLHF.

The rearrangement links TRBV6-5 to TRBJ1-2; 12 nucleotides match TRBD1. V shed 4 bases and J 7 bases; nucleotides not matched to a gene: 10. The CDR3 is 16 amino acids. In germline, CDR1 is MNHEY, CDR2 SVGAGI. The CDR3 coding sequence is TGTGCCAGCAGTTCCCCACGGGACAGGGGGCATGGTGGCTACACCTTC. Translated: CASSSPRDRGHGGYTF.

This sequence joins TRBV19 and TRBJ2-7, with D perhaps TRBD1 (6 bases). Trimming stripped 0 bases from V and 5 bases from J, with 11 bases between. The CDR3 sequence is 14 residues long. Germline CDR1 reads LNHDA; CDR2 reads SQIVND (reference sequence). The CDR3, as DNA: TGTGCCAGTAGTATAGAGGGGGCGATCAACGAGCAGTACTTC. Translation: CASSIEGAINEQYF.

The chain carries TRBV7-3 and TRBJ2-5, with TRBD2 as a possible D gene (5 bases). Germline V lookup: CDR1 SGHTA, CDR2 FQGTGA. Trimming stripped 5 bases from V and 1 base from J, with 8 bases between. This CDR3 region has 13 residues. The CDR3 DNA follows: TGTGCCAGCAGCCGGACTGGCCAAGAGACCCAGTACTTC. Translated: CASSRTGQETQYF.

J is TRBJ1-6 and V is TRBV10-3, with a tentative D call TRBD1 (5 bases). CDR3 length: 13 amino acids. The germline V gene encodes CDR1 ENHRY and CDR2 SYGVKD. Trimming cost V 10 bases and J 8 bases, with 15 bases left between them. DNA of the CDR3: TGTGCCACCGCAGGGCTTGCGGATTCACCCCTCCACTTT. It codes for CATAGLADSPLHF.

The CDR3 nucleotides are TGTGCCAGCAGCTTAGCGGTGGGGGCCCTAGGAACTGAAGCTTTCTTT. This codes for CASSLAVGALGTEAFF. The V and J genes are TRBV11-1 and TRBJ1-1; a possible D gene is TRBD1 (6 bases). CDR3 length: 16 residues. Germline V gives CDR1 SGHAT, CDR2 FQDESV (reference sequence). Trimming stripped 0 bases from V and 5 bases from J, with 16 bases between.

This chain joins TRBV25-1 and TRBJ2-7; D is unclear. CDR1 is MGHDK, CDR2 SYGVNS, per germline. The V and J ends lost 1 base and 2 bases respectively, with 9 bases between them. This CDR3 is built from 14 residues. The CDR3 sequence is CASSESRFPYEQYF. As DNA, the CDR3 is TGTGCCAGCAGTGAATCGAGGTTTCCCTACGAGCAGTACTTC.

V and J are TRBV28 and TRBJ2-3, with TRBD1 as a possible D gene (5 bases). CDR1 and CDR2 (germline): MDHEN, SYDVKM. Trimming took off 6 bases at V and 5 bases at J, with 15 bases between the two ends. The CDR3 runs to 14 residues. The CDR3 DNA follows: TGTGCCAGCAGAGAAGGCACAAGGGGAGATACGCAGTATTTT. Protein sequence: CASREGTRGDTQYF.

The rearrangement joins TRBV29-1 to TRBJ2-7, with D possibly matching TRBD2 (6 bases). The CDR3 is made up of 12 amino acids. Germline V gives CDR1 SQVTM, CDR2 ANQGSEA. V lost 6 bases to trimming and J lost 4 bases, with 13 bases between them. DNA of the CDR3: TGCAGCGTATCCGGCGGGATATACGAGCAGTACTTC. Translated: CSVSGGIYEQYF.

The chain combines TRBV18 with TRBJ1-5; D remains unclear. Trimming stripped 5 bases from V and 6 bases from J, with 17 bases between. CDR1 KGHSH and CDR2 LQKENI come from the germline V gene. The CDR3 extends over 15 amino acids. The CDR3 loop reads CASSYGSSRRQPQHF. For the CDR3, the DNA is TGTGCCAGCTCATACGGGTCTTCCCGGCGTCAGCCCCAGCATTTT.

V usage is TRBV6-1 and J usage is TRBJ1-1, with D possibly being TRBD1 (6 bases). The CDR3 runs to 12 residues. The V end lost 2 bases, the J end lost 10 bases, and 11 bases lay between the germline ends. The germline gives CDR1 MNHNS, CDR2 SASEGT. CDR3 protein: CASSERDTRAFF. The CDR3 DNA reads as TGTGCCAGCAGTGAAAGGGACACGAGAGCTTTCTTT.

The chain has TRBV3-1 (or the pseudogene TRBV3-2) and TRBJ1-6; D possibly corresponds to TRBD1 (5 bases). There are 12 residues in the CDR3. Germline-derived CDR1 and CDR2 are LGHDT and YNNKEL (reference sequence). V was pared by 3 bases and J by 19 bases, with 16 bases between. The CDR3 sequence is CASSQVWGVLHF. CDR3 nucleotides: TGTGCCAGCAGCCAGGTTTGGGGGGTGCTTCACTTT.

This chain joins TRBV18 and TRBJ2-7; D is possibly TRBD2 (6 bases). The CDR3 totals 12 residues. Looked up from germline, CDR1 is KGHSH and CDR2 is LQKENI. Trimming stripped 6 bases from V and 3 bases from J, with 9 bases between. The CDR3 loop is CASSGGDYEQYF. Written as DNA, the CDR3 is TGTGCCAGCTCCGGGGGTGACTACGAGCAGTACTTC.

This chain links TRBV11-1 with TRBJ2-3, with 10 bases that match TRBD2. Germline V lookup: CDR1 SGHAT, CDR2 FQDESV (reference sequence). This CDR3 is built from 16 residues. V shed 5 bases and J 1 base; nucleotides not matched to a gene: 6. In nucleotides, the CDR3 is TGTGCCAGCAGCCCCAACGGACTAGCGGGCACAGATACGCAGTATTTT. Its protein product is CASSPNGLAGTDTQYF. Using reference TRBV11-1 and TRBJ2-3 for the parts outside the CDR3, the full variable domain is EAEVAQSPRYKITEKSQAVAFWCDPISGHATLYWYRQILGQGPELLVQFQDESVVDDSQLPKDRFSAERLKGVDSTLKIQPAELGDSAMYLCASSPNGLAGTDTQYFGPGTRLTVL.

The V gene is TRBV6-1, the J gene TRBJ1-4; the match to TRBD1 covers 8 bases. The germline CDR1 and CDR2 sequences are MNHNS and SASEGT. Trimming at V came to 3 bases and at J to 8 bases, leaving 8 bases not matched to a gene. The CDR3 totals 15 residues. This CDR3 reads CASSDGQGPGEKLFF. The CDR3, as DNA: TGTGCCAGCAGTGACGGACAGGGACCAGGAGAAAAACTGTTTTTT.

This chain uses TRBV12-5 with TRBJ2-5, with a tentative D call TRBD1 (6 bases). The ends were cut back, 4 bases at V and 1 base at J, with 13 bases in the middle. CDR1 and CDR2 (germline): LGHNT, FRNRAP. The CDR3 loop spans 15 amino acids. The chain's CDR3 is CASGWRLRGQETQYF. In DNA form, the CDR3 reads TGTGCTAGTGGTTGGCGGCTCAGGGGCCAAGAGACCCAGTACTTC.

CDR3 coding DNA: TGCAGCGTTCGGGGGGCAGGGGTGGGCCCTGAAGCTTTCTTT. Translated: CSVRGAGVGPEAFF. The chain combines TRBV29-1 with TRBJ1-1; D is possibly TRBD1 (6 bases). Germline V gives CDR1 SQVTM, CDR2 ANQGSEA. Trimming shortened V by 5 bases and J by 6 bases, and 19 bases separated the two germline ends. The length of the CDR3 is 14 residues.